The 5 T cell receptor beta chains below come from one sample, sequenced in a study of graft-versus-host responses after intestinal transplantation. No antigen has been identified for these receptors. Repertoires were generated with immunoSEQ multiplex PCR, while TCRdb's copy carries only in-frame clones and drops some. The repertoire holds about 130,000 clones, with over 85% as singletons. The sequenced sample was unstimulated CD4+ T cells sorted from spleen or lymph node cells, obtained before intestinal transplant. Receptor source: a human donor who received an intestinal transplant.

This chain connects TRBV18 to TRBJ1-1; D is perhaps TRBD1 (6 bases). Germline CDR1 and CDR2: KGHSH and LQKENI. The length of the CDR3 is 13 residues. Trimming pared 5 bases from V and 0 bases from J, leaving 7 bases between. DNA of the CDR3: TGTGCCAGCTCAACAGGGTTGAACACTGAAGCTTTCTTT. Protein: CASSTGLNTEAFF.

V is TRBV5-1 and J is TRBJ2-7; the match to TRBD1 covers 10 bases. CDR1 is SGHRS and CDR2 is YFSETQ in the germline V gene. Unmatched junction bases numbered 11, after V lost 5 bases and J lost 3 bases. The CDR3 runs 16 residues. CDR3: CASSYDRGPFVYEQYF. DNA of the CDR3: TGCGCCAGCAGTTATGACAGGGGGCCGTTTGTCTACGAGCAGTACTTC.

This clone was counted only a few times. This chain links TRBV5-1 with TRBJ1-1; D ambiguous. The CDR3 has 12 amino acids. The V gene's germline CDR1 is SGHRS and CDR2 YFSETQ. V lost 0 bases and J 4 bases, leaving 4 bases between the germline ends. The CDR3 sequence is CASSLDGTEAFF. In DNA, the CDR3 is TGCGCCAGCAGCTTGGACGGCACTGAAGCTTTCTTT.

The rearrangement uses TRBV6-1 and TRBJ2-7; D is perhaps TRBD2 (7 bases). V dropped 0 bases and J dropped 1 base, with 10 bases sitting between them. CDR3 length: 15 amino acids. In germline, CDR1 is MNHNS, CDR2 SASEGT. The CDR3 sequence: CASSEAGGRSYEQYF. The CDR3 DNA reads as TGTGCCAGCAGTGAAGCGGGGGGGCGATCCTACGAGCAGTACTTC.

The CDR3 nucleotides read TGTGCCAGCAGCTTGTCGGAGTATCTGAACACTGAAGCTTTCTTT. It is translated as CASSLSEYLNTEAFF. The chain joins TRBV5-4 to TRBJ1-1; the D is unclear. This CDR3 has 15 amino acids. Germline loops: CDR1 SGHNT, CDR2 YYREEE (reference sequence). Between the trimmed V and J ends, which lost 1 base and 0 bases, there was a span of 10 bases.